In its sample, the clone carrying this T cell receptor beta chain was seen a few times. No antigen is known for it. The PCR ran on 60 Vbeta and 13 Jbeta primers. Some clones are missing from TCRdb's copy, which holds only in-frame ones; the method was immunoSEQ multiplex PCR. Of around 130,000 clones detected, around two thirds appear once; the ten largest clones hold approximately 1.7%. This specimen belongs to a study of cytomegalovirus exposure and HLA in healthy donors. General study results and limits: Reports state that TCR beta sequences accurately predicted most subjects' HLA-A and HLA-B alleles. Altogether, 150 to 200 TCR beta chains were recorded as cytomegalovirus-associated. Previous analysis showed most TCR beta V segments were productive about 87% or about 30% of the time. Some V segments (TRBV6-2 and TRBV6-3 among them) were excluded as indistinguishable.

The CDR3 consists of 16 residues. The V gene's germline CDR1 is SGHRS and CDR2 YFSETQ. V shed 5 bases, J shed 6 bases, and the junction held 16 bases outside the gene matches. The chain recombines TRBV5-1 with TRBJ1-2, with 7 bases aligning to TRBD1. This sequence was found in a male donor in good health and CMV-seronegative. The sequenced sample was PBMCs. The CDR3 region has the DNA TGCGCCAGCAGTTCCCCAGGTTCGAGGGGGCTGGATGGCTACACCTTC. It translates to CASSSPGSRGLDGYTF.